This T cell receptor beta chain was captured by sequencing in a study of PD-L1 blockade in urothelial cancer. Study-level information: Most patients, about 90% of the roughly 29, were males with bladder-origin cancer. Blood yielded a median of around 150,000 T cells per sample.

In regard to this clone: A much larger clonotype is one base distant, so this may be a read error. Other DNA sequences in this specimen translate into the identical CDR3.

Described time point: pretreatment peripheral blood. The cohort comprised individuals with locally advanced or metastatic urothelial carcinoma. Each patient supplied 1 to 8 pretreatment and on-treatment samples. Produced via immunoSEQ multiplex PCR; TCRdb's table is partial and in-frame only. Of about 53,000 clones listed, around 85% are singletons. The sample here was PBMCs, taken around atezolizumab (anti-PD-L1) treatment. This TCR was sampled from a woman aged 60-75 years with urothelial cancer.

CDR3 in amino acids: CASSLGLFSGDTTDTQYF. CDR3 coding DNA: TGTGCCAGTAGCTTAGGGCTGTTTAGCGGGGACACCACAGATACGCAGTATTTT. The rearrangement links TRBV7-2 to TRBJ2-3, with 8 bases matching TRBD2. The germline gives CDR1 SGHTA, CDR2 FQGNSA. This CDR3 is 18 amino acids long. Full variable domain (rest looked up from reference TRBV7-2 and TRBJ2-3): GAGVSQSPSNKVTEKGKDVELRCDPISGHTALYWYRQSLGQGLEFLIYFQGNSAPDKSGLPSDRFSAERTGGSVSTLTIQRTQQEDSAVYLCASSLGLFSGDTTDTQYFGPGTRLTVL.